This T cell receptor (beta chain) was sequenced in a study of blood T cell repertoires in COVID-19. Across the study: COVID-19 samples from acute and convalescent phases originated in the United States, Italy and Spain. T cells, B-cell-depleted T cells, or PBMCs supplied cDNA or gDNA.

Germline CDR1 SGHRS, CDR2 YFSETQ. This CDR3 is built from 16 residues. The V end was cut by 3 bases, the J end by 4 bases, with 14 bases between. As handled by the study authors: Reference gene primer amplification gave nucleated cell count estimates. TCRdb keeps only in-frame clones here, not all; method: immunoSEQ multiplex PCR. That table supplies the V and J calls and clone size; D and trimming were determined from the DNA. The table has 95,000 to 150,000 clones, roughly 70% seen once. V gene TRBV5-1 combines with J gene TRBJ2-6; D is unresolved. The sequence derives from a human donor with acute or convalescent COVID-19. The donor label of this sample is uncertain. Sequenced material: peripheral blood. DNA for the CDR3: TGCGCCAGCAGCTCCCCCCGGTCGCGCGGGGCCAACGTCCTGACTTTC. Its translation is CASSSPRSRGANVLTF.